This is a list of T cell receptor beta chains from one sample in a study of T cell changes during pregnancy in multiple sclerosis. Produced via immunoSEQ multiplex PCR; TCRdb's table is partial and in-frame only. Of about 62,000 clones listed, 80% to 90% were seen once; the top ten hold 2.5% to 3%. The sample consisted of peripheral blood, taken in the first trimester of pregnancy. The receptors were sampled from a female donor with multiple sclerosis, enrolled in a pregnancy study. CDR3s include the opening cysteine and the closing phenylalanine or tryptophan.

>TRBJ1-1|TRBV6-5
CASNGQGRGRAFF
>TRBJ2-1|TRBV5-1
CASSLAQGLYYNEQFF
>TRBJ2-1|TRBV5-6
CASSPLRGGEVDEQFF
>TRBJ2-5|TRBV11-2
CASSLSTSAETQYF
>TRBJ1-2|TRBV5-8
CASSLERKDYYGYTF
>TRBJ1-5|TRBV21-1
CASSKCIQADSNQPQHF
>TRBJ1-3|TRBV9
CASSVHPRGQDTIYF
>TRBJ1-2|TRBV6-5
CASSYSDRHYGYTF
>TRBJ2-1|TRBV7-9
CASTHRGSSYNEQFF
>TRBJ1-3|TRBV7-6
CASSLGRSSGNTIYF
>TRBJ2-3|TRBV9
CASSVVPWLTDTQYF
>TRBJ2-7|TRBV5-1
CASSLYTGDYEQYF
>TRBJ2-1|TRBV7-2
CASSSGLAVFAGNEQFF
>TRBJ2-3|TRBV19
CASSIGLSTDTQYF
>TRBJ1-5|TRBV6-6
CASRIRGRGQPQHF
>TRBJ1-1|TRBV13
CASSLGRGSTEAFF
>TRBJ2-5|TRBV6-5
CASSSRGSGGWETQYF
>TRBJ2-7|TRBV19
CASSIAGQGYEQYF
>TRBJ1-1|TRBV6-4
CASSDGQENTEAFF
>TRBJ1-5|TRBV6-1
CASSESWGTGGYQPQHF
>TRBJ1-1|TRBV11-2
CASSLRPGSAEAFF
>TRBJ2-4|TRBV5-1
CASSLGTAFLAKNIQYF
>TRBJ2-1|TRBV28
CASSSAGGAVNEQFF
>TRBJ1-1|TRBV27
CASSSQVTGNTEAFF
>TRBJ1-2|TRBV11-2
CASSLWARPSGYTF
>TRBJ1-3|TRBV7-3
CASSESGGFGNTIYF
>TRBJ2-3|TRBV7-2
CASSFGGGGTDTQYF
>TRBJ1-2|TRBV7-6
CASRAGGAEGYTF
>TRBJ1-1|TRBV7-7
CASSPPRRVSPPNTEAFF
>TRBJ1-2|TRBV19
CASSLPDSNYGYTF
>TRBJ2-5|TRBV30
CAWSVRDETQYF
>TRBJ2-7|TRBV29-1
CSVSEDSGGLRSAYEQYF
>TRBJ2-5|TRBV7-2
CASSLARTYSKTQYF
>TRBJ2-3|TRBV6-4
CASTDGPGGPDTQYF
>TRBJ1-3|TRBV6-1
CASSAGTATSGNTIYF
>TRBJ2-7|TRBV23-1
CASSRRGEAGRYEQYF
>TRBJ1-5|TRBV19
CASSSGQLRGVNQPQHF
>TRBJ1-1|TRBV19
CASSVQVNTEAFF
>TRBJ1-2|TRBV9
CASSVDSGTGGYGYTF
>TRBJ2-7|TRBV5-1
CASSLALRQSSYEQYF
>TRBJ1-2|TRBV14
CASSPGGGYGYTF
>TRBJ2-5|TRBV30
CAWSVGEETQYF
>TRBJ1-5|TRBV4-3
CASSQESSDQPQHF
>TRBJ1-1|TRBV28
CASSLRQLRRNTEAFF
>TRBJ1-1|TRBV5-1
CASSSLGQGVREAFF